This T cell receptor beta chain was observed in a study of cytomegalovirus exposure and HLA in healthy donors. Primers included in the PCR were 60 Vbeta and 13 Jbeta primers. Repertoires were generated with immunoSEQ multiplex PCR, while TCRdb's copy carries only in-frame clones and drops some. In the table there are some 130,000 clones, 77% of which are singletons. Broader study findings: A later analysis linked a missense variant in DCLRE1C to the trimming of TCR beta V and J genes. Several of the most significant clusters appeared linked to common viral pathogens, based on a later analysis. For most TCR beta V segments, an earlier analysis put the productive rate at about 87% or about 30% of the time.

Looked up from germline, CDR1 is MRHNA and CDR2 is SNTAGT. This CDR3 comprises 15 residues. V lost 0 bases and J lost 3, with 11 bases in between. About this clone itself: Its antigen is unknown.

The material sequenced was PBMCs. The chain combines TRBV6-4 with TRBJ1-2; D not resolved. This sequence was found in a young man in good health and CMV-seronegative. In nucleotides, the CDR3 is TGTGCCAGCAGTGACTCGAGGAGGCTGGACTATGGCTACACCTTC. As protein: CASSDSRRLDYGYTF.